The 12 T cell receptor beta chains in this list originate from one sample, sequenced in a study of regulatory dendritic cells for organ transplantation. These TCRs are of unknown antigen specificity. Sorted subsets were CFSE-labeled and cultured approximately 5 days with allogeneic dendritic cells. Some clones are missing from TCRdb's copy, which holds only in-frame ones; the method was immunoSEQ multiplex PCR. The sample has around 12,000 clones; approximately 89% are singletons. Sequencing was performed on naive CD8+ T cells from blood cultured with regulatory dendritic cells. Documented subset: CD45RA+ naive T cells. The receptor source for this set is a human donor in good health.

The rearrangement joins TRBV27 to TRBJ2-1; weak D call: TRBD2 (8 bases). V was shortened by 4 bases and J by 0 bases, with 16 bases between the two germline ends. The CDR3 extends over 17 amino acids. Germline CDR1 MNHEY, CDR2 SMNVEV (reference sequence). The CDR3 nucleotides are TGTGCCAGCAGTTACGGGAGGGGGCCCCTCTCCTACAATGAGCAGTTCTTC. Protein: CASSYGRGPLSYNEQFF.

The chain couples TRBV7-6 to TRBJ1-2; the match to TRBD1 covers 11 bases. The germline CDR1 and CDR2 sequences are SGHVS and FNYEAQ. The J segment lost 7 bases and the V segment lost 5 bases, leaving 6 bases of the junction unmatched. The CDR3 length is 14 residues. CDR3 residues: CASSPQGTGGGYTF. The CDR3 DNA is TGTGCCAGCAGCCCGCAGGGGACAGGGGGTGGCTACACCTTC.

The J gene is TRBJ1-2, the V gene TRBV16; a possible D gene is TRBD1 (5 bases). Germline V gene data show CDR1 as KGHSY and CDR2 as FQNENV. The V and J ends lost 2 bases and 6 bases respectively, with 16 bases between them. This CDR3 is 15 amino acids long. CDR3 sequence reads: CASSQLFREVHGYTF. In DNA form, the CDR3 reads TGTGCCAGCAGCCAACTTTTCAGGGAAGTTCATGGCTACACCTTC.

This sequence joins TRBV12-5 and TRBJ2-7, with 7 bases aligning to TRBD1. This CDR3 has 13 residues. Germline assignment: CDR1 LGHNT and CDR2 FRNRAP. The V gene end was trimmed by 7 bases and the J gene end by 2 bases; junction bases not matched to a gene: 5. CDR3 DNA sequence: TGTGCTAGTGTTAACAGGGGAACCTACGAGCAGTACTTC. Encoded protein: CASVNRGTYEQYF.

This sequence joins TRBV5-1 and TRBJ2-1; 8 bases agree with TRBD2. V lost 1 base, J lost 5 bases, and 5 bases stayed unmatched. Germline lookup yields CDR1 SGHRS and CDR2 YFSETQ. The CDR3 contains 15 residues. The CDR3, as DNA: TGCGCCAGCAGCTTGTTAGCGGGACGCCACAATGAGCAGTTCTTC. Encoded protein: CASSLLAGRHNEQFF.

The rearrangement uses TRBV11-2 and TRBJ2-7; D is perhaps TRBD1 (6 bases). There are 13 residues in the CDR3. Germline V gene sequence: CDR1 SGHAT, CDR2 FQNNGV. V dropped 5 bases and J dropped 7 bases, with 15 bases sitting between them. As DNA, the CDR3 is TGTGCCAGCAGCCAGGGACACACGGGGGAGCAGTACTTC. Encoded protein: CASSQGHTGEQYF.

V and J are TRBV4-3 and TRBJ2-5, with 8 bases identical to TRBD2. J lost 4 bases, V lost 1 base, and 8 bases had no gene match. This CDR3 has 16 amino acids. Germline V gene sequence: CDR1 LGHNA, CDR2 YSLEER. CDR3 region: CASSQVHAGGRETQYF. The CDR3 DNA follows: TGCGCCAGCAGCCAAGTCCATGCGGGAGGACGAGAGACCCAGTACTTC.

The J gene is TRBJ1-4, the V gene TRBV9; perhaps TRBD1 as D (5 bases). CDR1 is SGDLS and CDR2 is YYNGEE in the germline V gene. The CDR3 runs 14 residues. Between the trimmed V and J ends, which lost 2 bases and 5 bases, there was a span of 10 bases. CDR3 sequence (DNA): TGTGCCAGCAGCGTTACAGGCGCCAATGAAAAACTGTTTTTT. This gives the protein CASSVTGANEKLFF.

This clone occurred once. The chain links TRBV27 to TRBJ2-1; either TRBD1 or TRBD2 may fit D (5 bases each). CDR1 is MNHEY and CDR2 is SMNVEV in the germline V gene (reference sequence). The CDR3 spans 15 residues. V lost 3 bases and J lost 2, with 11 bases in between. CDR3 in DNA: TGTGCCAGCAGTTTTGGGGACCCAACCTACAATGAGCAGTTCTTC. The encoded protein is CASSFGDPTYNEQFF.

This chain connects TRBV19 to TRBJ1-5, with a tentative D call TRBD1 (6 bases). This CDR3 has 16 amino acids. Trimming stripped 4 bases from V and 6 bases from J, with 19 bases between. Per germline, CDR1 LNHDA and CDR2 SQIVND (reference sequence). The CDR3 DNA reads as TGTGCCAGTAGTACCCTAACCGCAGGGGCCGGTCAGCCCCAGCATTTT. Its protein is CASSTLTAGAGQPQHF.

The chain recombines TRBV19 with TRBJ2-3, with unresolved D. The CDR3 runs 13 residues. V lost 1 base, J lost 4 bases, and 6 bases lay in between. Germline V gene lookup returns CDR1 LNHDA and CDR2 SQIVND (reference sequence). The CDR3 nucleotides are TGTGCCAGTAGTATAGTAAGGGCAGATACGCAGTATTTT. Amino acids: CASSIVRADTQYF.

This CDR3 reads CASSYGISYEQYF. CDR3 nucleotides: TGTGCCAGCAGTTACGGTATCTCCTACGAGCAGTACTTC. The chain carries TRBV6-5 and TRBJ2-7; D not certain. CDR3 length equals 13 residues. Germline CDR1 and CDR2: MNHEY and SVGAGI. Trimming removed 2 bases from V and 0 bases from J, with 5 bases in between.